Below are 23 T cell receptor beta chains sequenced from a single sample in a study of blood T cells in healthy people across ages. PCR was performed a second time for about 7 to 11 cycles using a sample-barcoded 5' primer and a J-beta primer mix. MiXCR, run by TCRdb on the 5' RACE reads, gives a single entry per CDR3 protein. The sample lists roughly 1,500,000 distinct CDR3 sequences, 30% to 35% seen once, with roughly 12% in the top ten. Input material: blood. These receptors were collected from a woman aged 25 to 39 in good health.

This clonotype has only a few counts. The chain has TRBV29-1 and TRBJ1-2; tentatively, D is TRBD1 (5 bases). Trimming took 4 bases from V and 7 from J, leaving 16 bases between them. This CDR3 has 13 residues. CDR1 SQVTM and CDR2 ANQGSEA come from the germline V gene. DNA for the CDR3: TGCAGCGTTGGGGGGGAGGGAAATCGTGGCTACACCTTC. It translates to CSVGGEGNRGYTF.

This clonotype was seen a few times. The chain combines TRBV27 with TRBJ1-2, with unresolved D. This CDR3 is built from 12 residues. V was trimmed by 5 bases and J by 4 bases, leaving 8 bases between them. CDR1 MNHEY and CDR2 SMNVEV come from the germline V gene (reference sequence). The DNA for the CDR3 is TGTGCCAGCAGTCGGCTCGGCTATGGCTACACCTTC. It codes for CASSRLGYGYTF.

The chain has TRBV29-1 and TRBJ1-1; the D gene is possibly TRBD1 (5 bases). The germline gives CDR1 SQVTM, CDR2 ANQGSEA. This CDR3 has 13 residues. Between the trimmed V and J ends, which lost 6 bases and 1 base, there was a span of 12 bases. CDR3 bases: TGCAGCGTCTCAACAGGAGCGAACACTGAAGCTTTCTTT. The encoded protein is CSVSTGANTEAFF. The whole variable domain, filled in from reference TRBV29-1 and TRBJ1-1, reads SAVISQKPSRDICQRGTSLTIQCQVDSQVTMMFWYRQQPGQSLTLIATANQGSEATYESGFVIDKFPISRPNLTFSTLTVSNMSPEDSSIYLCSVSTGANTEAFFGQGTRLTVV.

The V call is TRBV9, the J call TRBJ2-1; 7 bases map to TRBD2. Trimming took 0 bases from V and 3 from J; bases not matched to a gene: 3. Germline V gives CDR1 SGDLS, CDR2 YYNGEE. The CDR3 runs to 15 residues. CDR3 region: CASSVESGIYNEQFF. DNA for the CDR3: TGTGCCAGCAGCGTAGAGAGCGGGATCTACAATGAGCAGTTCTTC.

The gene calls are TRBV19 and TRBJ2-7, with unresolved D. The V gene lost 1 base and the J gene lost 0 bases, with 7 bases spanning the gap. This CDR3 contains 14 residues. Germline CDR1 LNHDA, CDR2 SQIVND (reference sequence). The CDR3 bases are TGTGCCAGTAGTATAGTGGCAGGCTCCTACGAGCAGTACTTC. As protein: CASSIVAGSYEQYF.

This clonotype has only one observation. A junction boundary mismatches the germline segment, possibly from a read error. This chain connects TRBV5-6 to TRBJ1-2, with 9 bases identical to TRBD1. The CDR3 has 14 amino acids. Germline V gives CDR1 SGHDT, CDR2 YYEEEE. The CDR3 spells CAGSLPHTGGGYTF. For the CDR3, the DNA is TGTGCCGGCAGCTTGCCCCATACAGGGGGCGGCTACACCTTC.

The chain joins TRBV7-6 to TRBJ2-1; 11 nucleotides align to TRBD2. The CDR3 runs to 21 residues. Losses at the gene ends were 1 base for V and 6 bases for J; bases not matched to a gene: 20. Looked up from germline, CDR1 is SGHVS and CDR2 is FNYEAQ. The CDR3 nucleotides read TGTGCCAGCAGCTTAGTAGTGGCGACTAGCGGGATCTCCCCGGCTTGCAATGAGCAGTTCTTC. Amino acid sequence: CASSLVVATSGISPACNEQFF.

This chain uses TRBV28 with TRBJ2-1; D not certain. Germline V gives CDR1 MDHEN, CDR2 SYDVKM. Trimming cost V 8 bases and J 4 bases, with 12 bases left between them. This CDR3 has 13 amino acids. CDR3 bases: TGTGCCAGCGACCCAGGCGCTTACAATGAGCAGTTCTTC. Amino acids: CASDPGAYNEQFF.

This clonotype was counted between two and nine times. This chain joins TRBV20-1 and TRBJ1-2, with 7 bases that match TRBD1. CDR1 is DFQATT and CDR2 is SNEGSKA in the germline V gene (reference sequence). J gave up 4 bases and V 5 bases, and 4 bases lay outside the gene matches. The CDR3 is 12 amino acids. CDR3 amino acids: CSAFRGTYGYTF. The CDR3 region has the DNA TGCAGTGCTTTCAGGGGGACCTATGGCTACACCTTC.

About this clonotype itself: Given a much more abundant clone one base away, this may be a read error. The J gene is TRBJ2-1, the V gene TRBV5-5; 11 positions match TRBD2. Germline V gene sequence: CDR1 SGHKS, CDR2 YYEKEE (reference sequence). V dropped 3 bases and J dropped 3; count of bases not matched to a gene: 2. The CDR3 extends over 15 amino acids. The CDR3 bases are TGTGCCAGCAGCTGGGGACTAGCGGACTACAATGAGCAGTTCTTC. It is translated as CASSWGLADYNEQFF.

This clonotype was found once. This chain uses TRBV6-1 with TRBJ2-5; TRBD2 matches at 9 bases. With V trimmed by 2 bases and J by 1 base, 11 bases remained unmatched. The CDR3 covers 18 residues. Germline CDR1 and CDR2: MNHNS and SASEGT. CDR3 sequence: CASSERIFGGGAQETQYF. For the CDR3, the DNA is TGTGCCAGCAGTGAAAGAATCTTCGGCGGGGGGGCCCAAGAGACCCAGTACTTC.

V and J are TRBV20-1 and TRBJ1-6; TRBD1 agrees at 7 bases. Per the germline V gene, CDR1 is DFQATT and CDR2 is SNEGSKA (reference sequence). The CDR3 runs 12 residues. V trimming: 6 bases; J trimming: 9 bases; junction bases outside the gene matches: 5. The DNA of the CDR3 is TGCAGTGCGACAACAGGGGTTTCACCCCTCCACTTT. This sequence encodes CSATTGVSPLHF.

The gene calls are TRBV12-3 or TRBV12-4 and TRBJ2-5, with a tentative D call TRBD2 (7 bases). V gave up 6 bases and J gave up 13 bases, with 30 bases separating them. The CDR3 spans 16 residues. The chain's CDR3 is CASSAALAGSRGERYF. CDR3 sequence (DNA): TGTGCCAGCAGCGCCGCTTTAGCGGGTTCAAGGGGGGAGCGGTACTTC.

The chain recombines TRBV20-1 with TRBJ2-5; D is ambiguous. There are 13 residues in the CDR3. Germline CDR1 and CDR2: DFQATT and SNEGSKA (reference sequence). V shed 5 bases and J shed 11 bases, with 21 bases lying between them. The CDR3 DNA is TGCAGTGCTTTCACTCCGGGCTTCGAGGAGCAGTACTTC. Protein product: CSAFTPGFEEQYF.

The sample holds a few counts of this clonotype. The rearrangement uses TRBV7-8 and TRBJ2-7; D assignment may be TRBD1 or TRBD2 (6 bases each). The length of the CDR3 is 16 residues. The V gene lost 1 base and the J gene lost 0 bases, with 13 bases spanning the gap. CDR1 and CDR2 (germline): SGHVS, FQNEAQ. In DNA form, the CDR3 reads TGTGCCAGCAGCTTAGAGGGGGGACGCAGCTCCTACGAGCAGTACTTC. Translated: CASSLEGGRSSYEQYF.

This clonotype was seen many times. The chain carries TRBV7-9 and TRBJ2-7, with 7 bases fitting TRBD1. V trimming: 5 bases; J trimming: 1 base; junction bases outside the gene matches: 8. CDR1 is SEHNR and CDR2 is FQNEAQ in the germline V gene (reference sequence). There are 15 residues in the CDR3. The CDR3: CASSEGAVASYEQYF. The DNA of the CDR3 is TGTGCCAGCAGCGAGGGGGCGGTGGCGTCCTACGAGCAGTACTTC.

This clonotype has more than one count but fewer than ten. This chain joins TRBV4-1 and TRBJ2-3, with a tentative D call TRBD2 (5 bases). The ends were cut back, 3 bases at V and 6 bases at J, with 22 bases in the middle. The germline CDR1 and CDR2 sequences are MGHRA and YSYEKL. This CDR3 has 17 amino acids. The CDR3 sequence: CASSHPISGEGTDTQYF. CDR3 nucleotides: TGCGCCAGCAGCCATCCCATCAGCGGAGAAGGAACGGATACGCAGTATTTT.

This clonotype was recorded many times. V is TRBV12-3 or TRBV12-4 and J is TRBJ1-2; 10 nucleotides agree with TRBD1. CDR3 length equals 13 residues. The V gene end was trimmed by 6 bases and the J gene end by 6 bases; junction bases not matched to a gene: 4. CDR3 in DNA: TGTGCCAGCAGCCAGGACAGGGGGGATGGCTACACCTTC. Its translation is CASSQDRGDGYTF.

This clonotype turned up a few times. The rearrangement joins TRBV10-3 to TRBJ2-7; D is perhaps TRBD1 or TRBD2 (5 bases each). The CDR3 is 13 residues long. V dropped 11 bases and J dropped 1 base, with 15 bases sitting between them. Germline V gene sequence: CDR1 ENHRY, CDR2 SYGVKD. The CDR3 region is CALGTAKSYEQYF. The CDR3 DNA reads TGTGCCTTGGGGACGGCTAAGTCCTACGAGCAGTACTTC.

In this sample, this clonotype turned up a few times. The chain carries TRBV10-3 and TRBJ2-2; 11 bases agree with TRBD1. This CDR3 has 13 amino acids. Per the germline V gene, CDR1 is ENHRY and CDR2 is SYGVKD. The chain's CDR3 is CATGTGGTGELFF. CDR3 DNA sequence: TGTGCAACCGGGACAGGGGGCACCGGGGAGCTGTTTTTT.

This sequence joins TRBV6-1 and TRBJ1-2, with D uncertain. The CDR3 is 16 amino acids. The V gene's germline CDR1 is MNHNS and CDR2 SASEGT. Trimming pared 0 bases from V and 1 base from J, leaving 12 bases between. CDR3 DNA: TGTGCCAGCAGTGAAGCGTCGGCCAGATATAACTATGGCTACACCTTC. Amino acids: CASSEASARYNYGYTF.

This clonotype was counted only a few times. This chain uses TRBV7-3 with TRBJ2-1; D is possibly TRBD1 or TRBD2 (5 bases each). Between the trimmed V and J ends, which lost 5 bases and 0 bases, there was a span of 14 bases. This CDR3 region has 16 residues. Germline CDR1 and CDR2: SGHTA and FQGTGA. The CDR3, as DNA: TGTGCCAGCAGCCTCGGAGGCGACAGCTCCTACAATGAGCAGTTCTTC. Amino acids: CASSLGGDSSYNEQFF.

This chain links TRBV10-2 with TRBJ2-7, with D unresolved. The germline V gene encodes CDR1 WSHSY and CDR2 SAAADI. The CDR3 extends over 13 amino acids. V gave up 1 base and J gave up 2 bases, with 6 bases separating them. The CDR3 loop reads CASSEYGPYEQYF. The CDR3 coding sequence is TGCGCCAGCAGTGAGTACGGGCCCTACGAGCAGTACTTC.